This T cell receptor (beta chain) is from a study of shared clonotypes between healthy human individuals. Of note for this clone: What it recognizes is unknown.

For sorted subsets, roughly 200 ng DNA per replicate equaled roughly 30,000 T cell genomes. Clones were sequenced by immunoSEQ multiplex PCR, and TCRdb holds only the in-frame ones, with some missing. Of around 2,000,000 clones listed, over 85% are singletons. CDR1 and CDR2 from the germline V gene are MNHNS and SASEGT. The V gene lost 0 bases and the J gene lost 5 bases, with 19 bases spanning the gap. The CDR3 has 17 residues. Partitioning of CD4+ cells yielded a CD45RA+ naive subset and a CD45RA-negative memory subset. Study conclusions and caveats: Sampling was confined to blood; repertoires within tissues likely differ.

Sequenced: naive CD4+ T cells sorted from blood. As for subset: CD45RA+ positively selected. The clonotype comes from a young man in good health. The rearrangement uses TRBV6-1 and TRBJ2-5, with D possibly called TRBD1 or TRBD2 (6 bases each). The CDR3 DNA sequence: TGTGCCAGCAGTGAAGCGCTAGGGGGGCCGACAACGGAGACCCAGTACTTC. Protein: CASSEALGGPTTETQYF.